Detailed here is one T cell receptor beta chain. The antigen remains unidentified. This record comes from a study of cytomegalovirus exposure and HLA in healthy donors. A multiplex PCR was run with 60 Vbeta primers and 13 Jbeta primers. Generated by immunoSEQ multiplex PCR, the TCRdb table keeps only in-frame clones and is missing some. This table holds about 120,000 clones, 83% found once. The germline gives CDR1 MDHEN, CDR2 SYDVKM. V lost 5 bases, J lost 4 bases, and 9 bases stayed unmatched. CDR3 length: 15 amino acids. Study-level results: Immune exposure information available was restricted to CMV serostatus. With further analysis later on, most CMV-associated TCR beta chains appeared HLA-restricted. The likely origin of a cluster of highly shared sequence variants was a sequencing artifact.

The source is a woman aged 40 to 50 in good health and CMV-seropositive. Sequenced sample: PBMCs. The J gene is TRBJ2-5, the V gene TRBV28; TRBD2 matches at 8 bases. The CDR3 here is CASSLESAGGETQYF. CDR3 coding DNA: TGTGCCAGCAGTCTAGAGTCCGCGGGAGGAGAGACCCAGTACTTC.